This TCR beta chain was observed in a study of T cell repertoires in cytomegalovirus infection (dated by TCRdb to between 2017 and 2020). Looking at the study overall: Recently identified HLA-C-restricted CMV epitopes, whose presentation resists viral immunomodulation, were targeted by peptide stimulations together with well-studied HLA-B-restricted epitopes. The HLA type of each donor mattered for the analysis, because public TCR beta signatures pointed to carriage of CMV infection along with the matching HLA type.

The sample's treatment or condition label is to be understood as: in vitro stimulation with specific CMV peptide epitopes to enrich CMV-specific T cells. Sequencing took place on an Illumina HiSeq 1500. The public reads were quality trimmed at Q25 with fastp and then assembled into clones with MiXCR by TCRdb, keeping productive beta chains. Here each entry gathers all rows of one CDR3 protein and keeps the most common genes and DNA. The sample table shows around 710,000 distinct CDR3 sequences, and about 27% are seen once. Clones ranked in the top ten supply less than 15% of the sample. From its cysteine to its phenylalanine, the CDR3 spans 13 amino acids. Left in the record is the CDR3 DNA by itself, 39 bases read in frame from the first base. Trimming costs V 7 bases and J 0 bases, and their ends lie 9 bases apart. This clonotype was picked up a small number of times. Its antigen target is currently unknown. There are no base qualities to consult, and no much larger clone falls within one base.

Broader findings and caveats from the paper: Cumulative frequency of public TCR beta family members discriminated carriers of CMV infection plus the relevant HLA type in this cohort and an independent roughly 340-donor cohort. The ex vivo response was dominated by HLA-C-restricted CMV-specific TCR beta clonotypes, which also provided the single most frequent clonotype in two of eight donors.

The sample consisted of cultured CD8+ T cells from PBMCs, taken from culture after CMV antigen stimulation. Recombination connected TRBV12-3 or TRBV12-4 to TRBJ1-2; confidence is insufficient to name the D gene. This TCR was sampled from a human donor in good health (CMV status not recorded). Some clones in this sample may be carry-over from other donors' samples. The CDR3 amino acid sequence is: CASTPSANYGYTF. The nucleotide sequence is given as TGTGCCAGCACCCCTAGCGCTAACTATGGCTACACCTTC.